This TCR beta chain emerged from a study of T-cell reconstitution after alpha-beta-depleted transplantation in children. Whole-study results and caveats: Alpha-beta T cells present about two months after transplant were reported to originate from several hundred expanded graft clones. Once a year had passed after transplant, T-cell counts and diversity came mostly from newly produced T cells.

This clonotype was observed a few times. Its specificity is unknown. Library preparation (for TCRbeta) was performed with unique molecular identifiers. In TCRdb, the PCR reads were re-called with MiXCR into one record per CDR3 protein. Of fewer than 750,000 distinct CDR3 sequences listed, 20% to 30% are singletons. Trimming took 0 bases from V and 1 from J, leaving 18 bases between them. Germline V gene lookup returns CDR1 MNHEY and CDR2 SVGAGI. The CDR3 totals 18 residues. This material consisted of PBMCs, taken before TCRalphabeta/CD19-depleted stem cell transplant. The genes are TRBV6-5 and TRBJ1-2, with unresolved D. The TCR originated in a boy younger than two with Wiskott-Aldrich syndrome, due to receive a stem cell transplant. The CDR3 region has the DNA TGTGCCAGCAGTTACTCGATGGGGTATACAGATATTAACTATGGCTACACCTTC. As protein: CASSYSMGYTDINYGYTF.